The rows below give T cell receptor beta chains drawn from one sample of a study of CD8 T cells in ankylosing spondylitis. TCRdb called the 5' RACE reads again in MiXCR, with one record for every CDR3 protein. The data show around 540,000 distinct CDR3 sequences, over 9.5% seen once. Material for sequencing was blood, either unsorted or a sorted T cell fraction (not recorded which). These receptors all stem from a male donor with ankylosing spondylitis. Each CDR3 is given with its conserved first and last residue. A D gene is named only where the DNA matches it firmly. Expanded clones are given a class, and other clones once, few, many or no size at all.

TRBD1,TRBV9,.,TRBJ1-1,TGTGCCAGCAGCCCAACAGGGGGCGGAAGTGAAGCTTTCTTT,CASSPTGGGSEAFF
.,TRBV11-3,.,TRBJ2-3,TGTGCCAGCGGCCTTGAGGTAGATACGCAGTATTTT,CASGLEVDTQYF
TRBD2,TRBV20-1,many,TRBJ2-5,TGCAGTGCCTCCCGGACTAGCGGGAGCTGGGGAGAGACCCAGTACTTC,CSASRTSGSWGETQYF
.,TRBV9,many,TRBJ2-5,TGTGCCTCATCGTACGGGAGTGGGGAGACCCAGTACTTC,CASSYGSGETQYF
.,TRBV19,few,TRBJ1-2,TGTGCCAGTAGTTTCTATTCGGGTGGCTACACCTTC,CASSFYSGGYTF
TRBD2,TRBV2,.,TRBJ2-3,TGTGCCAGCAGTTTCCTAGCGGGAGGGCCCCATACGCAGTATTTT,CASSFLAGGPHTQYF
TRBD2,TRBV11-2,few,TRBJ2-3,TGTGCCAGCAGCTTAGATTGGGGTTCTTGGGGGAGGGAAGCAGATACGCAGTATTTT,CASSLDWGSWGREADTQYF
TRBD1,TRBV9,few,TRBJ2-7,TGTGCCAGCAGCGCAGGACAGGGCCGGTACTACGAGCAGTACTTC,CASSAGQGRYYEQYF
.,TRBV7-2,many,TRBJ2-4,TGTGCCAGCAGCCAGGACAAAAACATTCAGTACTTC,CASSQDKNIQYF
.,TRBV12-3/TRBV12-4,many,TRBJ1-1,TGTGCCAGCAGTTCCCACACTGAAGCTTTCTTT,CASSSHTEAFF
TRBD1,TRBV4-2,.,TRBJ1-5,TGTGCCAGCAGCCAAGCACCCGCACCGGGACAGGGAAATCAGCCCCAGCATTTT,CASSQAPAPGQGNQPQHF
.,TRBV7-9,.,TRBJ2-7,TGTGCCAGCAGCCTTATGGGTGGTCGTTCTACCACCTACGAGCAGTACTTC,CASSLMGGRSTTYEQYF
.,TRBV11-2,few,TRBJ2-1,TGTGCCAGCAGCACCTTTTCCTACAATGAGCAGTTCTTC,CASSTFSYNEQFF
TRBD1,TRBV6-1,.,TRBJ2-7,TGTGCCAGCAGTGAAGCAGGGACAGAATACGAGCAGTACTTC,CASSEAGTEYEQYF
.,TRBV19,.,TRBJ2-5,TGTGCCAGTAGTATTTGGCTGAGGGAGACCCAGTACTTC,CASSIWLRETQYF
.,TRBV5-1,.,TRBJ1-2,TGCGCCAGCAGGTCGGCAGCTAACTATGGCTACACCTTC,CASRSAANYGYTF
TRBD2,TRBV7-2,.,TRBJ2-1,TGTGCCAGCAGCTCCGAAGGCGGGAGCGGGGGTGAGCAGTTCTTC,CASSSEGGSGGEQFF
TRBD2,TRBV2,few,TRBJ2-3,TGTGCCAGCACGCCCAGGCGGGAGGGTGGAGATACGCAGTATTTT,CASTPRREGGDTQYF
.,TRBV11-2,.,TRBJ2-3,TGTGCCAGCAGCTTGTCCATAATCACAGATACGCAGTATTTT,CASSLSIITDTQYF
.,TRBV7-9,.,TRBJ1-6,TGTGCCAGCAGCTTAGGAGGTGGGGGTGGTAATTCACCCCTCCACTTT,CASSLGGGGGNSPLHF
.,TRBV12-3/TRBV12-4,few,TRBJ2-6,TGTGCCGCGTCTGGGGCCAACGTCCTGACTTTC,CAASGANVLTF
TRBD2,TRBV7-2,many,TRBJ2-2,TGTGCCAGCAGCTTAGGGGGACTAGCGGGAGGAACCGGGGAGCTGTTTTTT,CASSLGGLAGGTGELFF
.,TRBV12-3/TRBV12-4,.,TRBJ1-1,TGTGCCAGCAGTTCGCGGGGGAGTGGCACTGAAGCTTTCTTT,CASSSRGSGTEAFF
.,TRBV6-6,few,TRBJ2-3,TGTGCCAGCAGTTATACCACAGATACGCAGTATTTT,CASSYTTDTQYF
TRBD1,TRBV11-2,once,TRBJ1-1,TGTGCCAGCAGCTTAGGGACAGGGAACATGAACACTGAAGCTTTCTTT,CASSLGTGNMNTEAFF
.,TRBV11-2,few,TRBJ1-5,TGTGCCTGCAGCTTACTTGGGGAAGGCAATCAGCCCCAGCATTTT,CACSLLGEGNQPQHF
.,TRBV9,.,TRBJ2-1,TGTGCCAGCAGCGTAGCCCCCCTCCTAGGGAATGAGCAGTTCTTC,CASSVAPLLGNEQFF
.,TRBV10-3,.,TRBJ1-2,TGTGCCATCAGCGGAGACACGAACTACTATGGCTACACCTTC,CAISGDTNYYGYTF
TRBD1,TRBV20-1,few,TRBJ1-4,TGCAGTGCTAAATCCGGGACAGGGGATGAAAAACTGTTTTTT,CSAKSGTGDEKLFF
.,TRBV5-1,many,TRBJ1-3,TGCGCCAGCAGCTTGGGCCCCGAAGGCTCTGGAAACACCATATATTTT,CASSLGPEGSGNTIYF
.,TRBV12-3/TRBV12-4,few,TRBJ2-1,TGTGCCAGCACCCCCTTTAACTCGGTTGTGGAGCAGTTCTTC,CASTPFNSVVEQFF
TRBD1,TRBV20-1,few,TRBJ1-5,TGCAGTGCTAGAGATCCCCGGGACAGGGGTTGGTTGGGCAATCAGCCCCAGCATTTT,CSARDPRDRGWLGNQPQHF
TRBD1,TRBV24-1,.,TRBJ2-2,TGTGCCACCAGTGATTTGCAGACAGGGACGAACACCGGGGAGCTGTTTTTT,CATSDLQTGTNTGELFF
TRBD2,TRBV20-1,many,TRBJ2-3,TGCAGTGCTGGACTAGTGGATACGCAGTATTTT,CSAGLVDTQYF
TRBD2,TRBV11-2,.,TRBJ2-1,TGTGCCAGCAGCGATCCCAGCGGGGACAATGAGCAGTTCTTC,CASSDPSGDNEQFF
.,TRBV25-1,many,TRBJ2-2,TGTGCCAGCAGTGATCCCAGGGCCGGCACCGGGGAGCTGTTTTTT,CASSDPRAGTGELFF
TRBD1,TRBV12-3/TRBV12-4,many,TRBJ1-6,TGTGCCAGCGGGACAGGGGTGGACTCACCCCTCCACTTT,CASGTGVDSPLHF
.,TRBV14,.,TRBJ2-7,TGTGCCAGCGCCCCACGACGGGGGACCTACGAGCAGTACTTC,CASAPRRGTYEQYF
.,TRBV7-9,few,TRBJ2-3,TGTGCCAGCAGCTTAGGACAGGCCGATCCGACTTTAGATACGCAGTATTTT,CASSLGQADPTLDTQYF
TRBD2,TRBV2,.,TRBJ2-3,TGTGCCAGCAGGCAAACCCCATTCGGGCGGGAGACAGATACGCAGTATTTT,CASRQTPFGRETDTQYF
.,TRBV20-1,many,TRBJ1-1,TGCAGTGCTAGATTGCCGACGGTGAACACTGAAGCTTTCTTT,CSARLPTVNTEAFF